The present entry profiles one T cell receptor (beta chain) with its context. The sample belongs to a study of blood T cell repertoires in COVID-19. Whole-study context: COVID-19 samples, acute and convalescent, were from the United States, Italy and Spain. From T cells, B-cell-depleted T cells, or PBMCs came the material, which was cDNA or gDNA.

Germline V gene lookup returns CDR1 LGHDT and CDR2 YNNKEL (reference sequence). This CDR3 has 14 amino acids. Germline trimming cut 4 bases from V and 4 bases from J; bases unmatched to any gene: 7. Authors' processing steps: The authors estimated nucleated cell counts from reference gene primer amplification. The method was immunoSEQ multiplex PCR; TCRdb's version includes in-frame clones alone and lacks a portion of them. Clone size and V and J calls were adopted from that table, with D and trimming inferred from the DNA. The table records approximately 64,000 clones, roughly four fifths of them present only once.

The genes are TRBV3-1 (or the pseudogene TRBV3-2) and TRBJ2-7; 7 nucleotides align to TRBD1. The sample consisted of peripheral blood. The sequence came from a woman in her seventies with acute or convalescent COVID-19. The CDR3 sequence: CASSPRQGGYEQYF. The CDR3 DNA reads as TGTGCCAGCAGCCCCCGACAGGGTGGGTACGAGCAGTACTTC.